These T cell receptor beta chains were read from a single sample in a study of blood T cells in healthy people across ages. Using its own MiXCR run on the 5' RACE reads, TCRdb lists one record per CDR3 protein. The sample carries 780,000 or so distinct CDR3 sequences, approximately 60% recorded once. The source material was blood. All receptors derive from a man aged 40-49 years in good health. Each CDR3 is given with its conserved first and last residue. The D gene is left open where the match is weak. Size values are once, few and many counts, or a class for expanded clones, and some rows have none.

size | D | J | V | DNA | CDR3
NA | TRBD1 | TRBJ1-5 | TRBV20-1 | TGCAGTGCTAGGGACAGGGGATCTGGCAATCAGCCCCAGCATTTT | CSARDRGSGNQPQHF
NA | NA | TRBJ1-5 | TRBV20-1 | TGCAGTGCTAGTTGGGCCGCGGACGGTAGCAATCAGCCCCAGCATTTT | CSASWAADGSNQPQHF
NA | NA | TRBJ2-6 | TRBV24-1 | TGTGCCACCAGTTGGGAGGATGGACTCTCTGGGGCCAACGTCCTGACTTTC | CATSWEDGLSGANVLTF
NA | TRBD1 | TRBJ1-2 | TRBV6-5 | TGTGCCACCGAAGACAAGGGGGCTGGTATCTATGGCTACACCTTC | CATEDKGAGIYGYTF
NA | NA | TRBJ2-7 | TRBV23-1 | TGCGCCAGCAGTCATCCCCTGAGGGCCCCACTCAGATACGAGCAGTACTTC | CASSHPLRAPLRYEQYF
NA | TRBD1 | TRBJ2-7 | TRBV20-1 | TGCAGTGCTACGGACAGGGCAAGGGATAAGCAGTACTTC | CSATDRARDKQYF
NA | TRBD1 | TRBJ2-7 | TRBV6-4 | TGTGTCAGCAGTGACTCGATCGGACAGGGGGTCTACGAGCAGTACTTC | CVSSDSIGQGVYEQYF
few | NA | TRBJ2-7 | TRBV9 | TGTGCCAGCAGCTCAGAAGGCTACGAGCAGTACTTC | CASSSEGYEQYF
NA | TRBD1 | TRBJ2-1 | TRBV2 | TGTGCCAGTCCGACAGGGCAAAATGAGCAGTTCTTC | CASPTGQNEQFF
NA | TRBD2 | TRBJ2-7 | TRBV2 | TGTGCCAGCCGCCGGTCTAGCGGGAGGTCCTACGAGCAGTACTTC | CASRRSSGRSYEQYF